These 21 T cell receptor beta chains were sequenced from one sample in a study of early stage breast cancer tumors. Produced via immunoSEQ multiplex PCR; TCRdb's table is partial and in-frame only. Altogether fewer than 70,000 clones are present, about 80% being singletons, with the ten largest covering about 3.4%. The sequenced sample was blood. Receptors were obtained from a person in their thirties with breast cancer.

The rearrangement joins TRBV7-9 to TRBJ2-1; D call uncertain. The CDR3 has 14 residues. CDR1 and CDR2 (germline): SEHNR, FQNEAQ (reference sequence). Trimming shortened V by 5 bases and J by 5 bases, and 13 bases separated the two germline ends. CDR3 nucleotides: TGTGCCAGCAGCCGACCCCCCGCCCACAATGAGCAGTTCTTC. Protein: CASSRPPAHNEQFF.

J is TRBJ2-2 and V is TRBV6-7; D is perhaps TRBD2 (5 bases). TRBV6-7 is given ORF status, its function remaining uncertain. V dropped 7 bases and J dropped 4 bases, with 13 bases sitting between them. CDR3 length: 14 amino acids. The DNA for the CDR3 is TGTGCCAGCAATCGAGGAGGACCCACCGGGGAGCTGTTTTTT. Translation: CASNRGGPTGELFF.

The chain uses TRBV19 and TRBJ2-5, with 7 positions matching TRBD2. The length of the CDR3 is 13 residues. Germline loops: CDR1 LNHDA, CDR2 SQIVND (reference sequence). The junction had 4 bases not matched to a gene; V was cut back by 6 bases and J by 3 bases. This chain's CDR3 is CASSVRGEETQYF. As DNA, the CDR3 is TGTGCCAGTAGCGTCCGGGGGGAAGAGACCCAGTACTTC.

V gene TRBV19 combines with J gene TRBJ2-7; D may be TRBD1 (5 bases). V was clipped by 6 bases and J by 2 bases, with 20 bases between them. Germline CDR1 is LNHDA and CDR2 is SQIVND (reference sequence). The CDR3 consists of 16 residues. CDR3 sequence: CASSQQGHLETYEQYF. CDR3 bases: TGTGCCAGTAGCCAACAAGGACACTTGGAGACCTACGAGCAGTACTTC.

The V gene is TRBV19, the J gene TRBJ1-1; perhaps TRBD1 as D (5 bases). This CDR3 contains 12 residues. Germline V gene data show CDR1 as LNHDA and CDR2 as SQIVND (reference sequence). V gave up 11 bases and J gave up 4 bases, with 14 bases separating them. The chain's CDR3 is CAYRRRGTEAFF. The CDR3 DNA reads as TGTGCCTACAGGAGAAGGGGCACTGAAGCTTTCTTT.

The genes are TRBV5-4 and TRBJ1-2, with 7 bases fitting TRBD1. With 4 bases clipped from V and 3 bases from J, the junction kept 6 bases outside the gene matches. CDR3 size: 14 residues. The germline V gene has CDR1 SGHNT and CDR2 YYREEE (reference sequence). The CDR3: CASSRGQDHYGYTF. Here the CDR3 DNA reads TGTGCCAGCAGCAGAGGACAGGACCACTATGGCTACACCTTC.

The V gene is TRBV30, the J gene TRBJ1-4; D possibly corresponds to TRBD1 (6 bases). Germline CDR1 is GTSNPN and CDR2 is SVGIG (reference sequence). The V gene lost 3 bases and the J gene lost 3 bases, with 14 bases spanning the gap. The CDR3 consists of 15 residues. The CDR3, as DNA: TGTGCCTGGAGACACAGGGATCGGCCTAATGAAAAACTGTTTTTT. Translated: CAWRHRDRPNEKLFF.

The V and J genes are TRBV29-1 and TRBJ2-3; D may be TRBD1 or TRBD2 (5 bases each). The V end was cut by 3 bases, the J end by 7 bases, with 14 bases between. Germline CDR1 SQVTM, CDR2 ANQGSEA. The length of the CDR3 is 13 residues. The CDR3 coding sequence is TGCAGCGTTGACGGGGCGAGGGATTATACGCAGTATTTT. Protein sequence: CSVDGARDYTQYF.

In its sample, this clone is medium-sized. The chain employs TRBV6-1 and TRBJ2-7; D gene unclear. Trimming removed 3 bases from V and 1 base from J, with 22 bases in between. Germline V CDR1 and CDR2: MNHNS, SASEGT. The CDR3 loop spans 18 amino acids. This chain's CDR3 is CASSDPQVGGAFSYEQYF. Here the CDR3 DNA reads TGTGCCAGCAGTGATCCCCAAGTTGGCGGAGCATTTTCCTACGAGCAGTACTTC.

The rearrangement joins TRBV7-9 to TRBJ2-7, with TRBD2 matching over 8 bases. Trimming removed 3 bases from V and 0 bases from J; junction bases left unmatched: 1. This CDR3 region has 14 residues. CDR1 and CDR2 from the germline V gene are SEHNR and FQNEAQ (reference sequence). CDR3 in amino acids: CASSFGLASYEQYF. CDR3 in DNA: TGTGCCAGCAGCTTCGGACTAGCCTCCTACGAGCAGTACTTC.

This chain's CDR3 is CASSESAGPNEKLFF. DNA for the CDR3: TGCGCCAGCAGTGAGTCTGCGGGGCCTAATGAAAAACTGTTTTTT. The chain recombines TRBV10-1 with TRBJ1-4; TRBD1 might be the D (5 bases). V lost 0 bases, J lost 3 bases, and 8 bases lay in between. The CDR3 has 15 amino acids. The germline gives CDR1 WNHNN, CDR2 SYGVQD (reference sequence).

Here the CDR3 reads CASSHVRTGYYNEQFF. The CDR3 nucleotides are TGTGCCAGCAGCCACGTTCGGACAGGGTACTACAATGAGCAGTTCTTC. J is TRBJ2-1 and V is TRBV5-6; 8 nucleotides agree with TRBD1. CDR3 size: 16 residues. Losses at the gene ends were 4 bases for V and 3 bases for J; bases not matched to a gene: 9. Germline CDR1 reads SGHDT; CDR2 reads YYEEEE.

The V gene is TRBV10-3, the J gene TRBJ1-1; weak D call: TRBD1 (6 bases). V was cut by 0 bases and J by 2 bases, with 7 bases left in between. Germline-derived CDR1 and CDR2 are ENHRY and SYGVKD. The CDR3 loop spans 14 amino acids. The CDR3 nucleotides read TGTGCCATCAGTGAGTCGGGGGCTAACACTGAAGCTTTCTTT. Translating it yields CAISESGANTEAFF.

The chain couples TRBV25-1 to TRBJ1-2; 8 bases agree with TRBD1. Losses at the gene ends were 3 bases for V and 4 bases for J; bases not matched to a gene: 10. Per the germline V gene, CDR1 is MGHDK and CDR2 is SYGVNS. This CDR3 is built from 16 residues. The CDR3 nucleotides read TGTGCCAGCAGTGACTTAGGGGACAGGAGTGTCTATGGCTACACCTTC. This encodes CASSDLGDRSVYGYTF.

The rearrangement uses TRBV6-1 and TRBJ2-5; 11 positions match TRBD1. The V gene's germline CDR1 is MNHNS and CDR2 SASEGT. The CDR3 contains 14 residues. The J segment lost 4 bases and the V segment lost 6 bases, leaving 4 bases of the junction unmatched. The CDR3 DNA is TGTGCCAGCAGCGGACAGGGGGCTAGAGAGACCCAGTACTTC. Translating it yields CASSGQGARETQYF.

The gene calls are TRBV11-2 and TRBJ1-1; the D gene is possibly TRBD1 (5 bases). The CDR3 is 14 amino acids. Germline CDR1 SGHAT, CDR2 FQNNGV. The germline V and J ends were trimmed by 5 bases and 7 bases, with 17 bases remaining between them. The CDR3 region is CASSPRSGTSEAFF. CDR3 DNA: TGTGCCAGCAGCCCTAGATCCGGGACGAGTGAAGCTTTCTTT.

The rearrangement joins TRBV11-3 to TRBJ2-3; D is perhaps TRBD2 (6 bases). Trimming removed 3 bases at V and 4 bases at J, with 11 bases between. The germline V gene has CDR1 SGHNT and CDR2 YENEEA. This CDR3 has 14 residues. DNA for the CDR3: TGTGCCAGCAGCTTTTCCAGGGAGGCAGATACGCAGTATTTT. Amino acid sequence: CASSFSREADTQYF.

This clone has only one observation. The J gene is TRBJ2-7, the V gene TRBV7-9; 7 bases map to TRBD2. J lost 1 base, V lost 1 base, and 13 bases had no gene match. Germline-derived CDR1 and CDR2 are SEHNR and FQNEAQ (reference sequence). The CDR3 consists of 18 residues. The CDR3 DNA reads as TGTGCCAGCAGCTTAGTAGGGCGGAGCGGGACTGCGTCCTACGAGCAGTACTTC. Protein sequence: CASSLVGRSGTASYEQYF.

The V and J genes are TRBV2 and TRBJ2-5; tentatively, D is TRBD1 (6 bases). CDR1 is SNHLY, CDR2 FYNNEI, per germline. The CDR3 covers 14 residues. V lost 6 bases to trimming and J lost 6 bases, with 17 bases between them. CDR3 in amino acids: CASRAGQYSQTQYF. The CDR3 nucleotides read TGTGCCAGCAGAGCCGGACAGTATTCCCAGACCCAGTACTTC.

The CDR3 DNA sequence: TGTGCCAGCTCACCTATTGGGACAGGGGGCTCCACCGGGGAGCTGTTTTTT. This encodes CASSPIGTGGSTGELFF. The chain recombines TRBV18 with TRBJ2-2, with 12 bases matching TRBD1. V shed 3 bases, J shed 4 bases, and the junction held 6 bases outside the gene matches. Germline values: CDR1 KGHSH, CDR2 LQKENI. The CDR3 has 17 amino acids.

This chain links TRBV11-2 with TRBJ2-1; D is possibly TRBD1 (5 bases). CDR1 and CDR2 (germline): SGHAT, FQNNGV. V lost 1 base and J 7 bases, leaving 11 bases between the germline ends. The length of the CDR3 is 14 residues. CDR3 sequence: CASSLGTSRNEQFF. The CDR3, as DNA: TGTGCCAGCAGCTTAGGGACAAGCAGAAATGAGCAGTTCTTC.